The 10 T cell receptor beta chains presented below share a single source sample, sequenced in a study of neurological immune-mediated disorders. Using its own MiXCR run on the 5' RACE reads, TCRdb lists one record per CDR3 protein. The table records some 43,000 distinct CDR3 sequences, 2% to 3% of them present only once. The material sequenced was PBMCs. These TCRs come from a man aged 25 to 45 with multiple sclerosis.

At least ten counts were recorded for this clonotype. V usage is TRBV20-1 and J usage is TRBJ1-4; 8 bases map to TRBD1. Germline V CDR1 and CDR2: DFQATT, SNEGSKA (reference sequence). The CDR3 contains 12 residues. Trimming took 2 bases from V and 10 from J; bases not matched to a gene: 3. The CDR3 loop is CSARQGALKLFF. Written as DNA, the CDR3 is TGCAGTGCTAGACAGGGGGCACTAAAACTGTTTTTT.

There are many counts of this clonotype. This chain connects TRBV24-1 to TRBJ2-3; 8 positions match TRBD2. V shed 5 bases, J shed 2 bases, and the junction held 8 bases outside the gene matches. Per the germline V gene, CDR1 is KGHDR and CDR2 is SFDVKD. This CDR3 spans 16 amino acids. The CDR3 here is CATSASTSGYTDTQYF. CDR3 nucleotides: TGTGCCACCAGTGCCTCTACTAGCGGATACACAGATACGCAGTATTTT.

The table lists this clonotype with a few counts. V usage is TRBV5-1 and J usage is TRBJ1-1; TRBD1 matches at 9 bases. V lost 4 bases to trimming and J lost 2 bases; unmatched junction nucleotides: 3. CDR1 is SGHRS and CDR2 is YFSETQ in the germline V gene. CDR3 size: 14 residues. Here the CDR3 DNA reads TGCGCCAGCAGCACGGGACAGGGAAACACTGAAGCTTTCTTT. Protein: CASSTGQGNTEAFF.

J is TRBJ1-1 and V is TRBV5-1; 10 nucleotides agree with TRBD1. The CDR3 has 14 residues. Trimming cost V 5 bases and J 5 bases; bases outside gene matches: 6. In germline, CDR1 is SGHRS, CDR2 YFSETQ. The CDR3 reads CASRQDRGRTEAFF. The CDR3 nucleotides read TGCGCCAGCAGACAAGACAGGGGGCGGACTGAAGCTTTCTTT.

There are many counts of this clonotype. The CDR3 DNA is TGTGCCAGCAGCTCGAGAGATACGCAGTATTTT. As protein: CASSSRDTQYF. The chain joins TRBV7-6 to TRBJ2-3, with unresolved D. V was trimmed by 4 bases and J by 5 bases, leaving 4 bases between them. Looked up from germline, CDR1 is SGHVS and CDR2 is FNYEAQ. This CDR3 spans 11 amino acids. The full variable domain, in which reference TRBV7-6 and TRBJ2-3 provide the parts outside the CDR3, is GAGVSQSPRYKVTKRGQDVALRCDPISGHVSLYWYRQALGQGPEFLTYFNYEAQQDKSGLPNDRFSAERPEGSISTLTIQRTEQRDSAMYRCASSSRDTQYFGPGTRLTVL.

This clonotype has a count of ten or more. This chain connects TRBV5-1 to TRBJ2-7; 10 nucleotides line up with TRBD1. V shed 4 bases and J 3 bases; nucleotides not matched to a gene: 4. Germline lookup yields CDR1 SGHRS and CDR2 YFSETQ. This CDR3 is built from 14 residues. The CDR3 DNA reads TGCGCCAGCAGCACAGGACAGGGGGTCTACGAGCAGTACTTC. Encoded protein: CASSTGQGVYEQYF.

This clonotype was seen ten or more times. This chain connects TRBV20-1 to TRBJ2-1; D may be TRBD2 (6 bases). Deletions cut 6 bases from V and 3 bases from J, with 24 bases between. The CDR3 totals 17 residues. Germline CDR1 reads DFQATT; CDR2 reads SNEGSKA (reference sequence). The CDR3 DNA is TGCAGTGCAAGGACTACTCCAAGTCTCTTGCGCTACAATGAGCAGTTCTTC. Amino acid sequence: CSARTTPSLLRYNEQFF.

This clonotype was picked up many times. The chain uses TRBV6-2 or TRBV6-3 and TRBJ1-2; 8 bases are shared with TRBD1. The V and J ends lost 6 bases and 4 bases, in that order; junction bases with no gene match: 7. CDR1 and CDR2 (germline): MNHEY, SVGEGT. The CDR3 extends over 14 amino acids. CDR3 in amino acids: CASSPGGASYGYTF. The CDR3 DNA follows: TGTGCCAGCAGCCCAGGGGGCGCCTCCTATGGCTACACCTTC.

The J gene is TRBJ2-7, the V gene TRBV20-1; 14 positions match TRBD2. Germline V gene lookup returns CDR1 DFQATT and CDR2 SNEGSKA (reference sequence). This CDR3 has 16 amino acids. The J segment lost 2 bases and the V segment lost 6 bases, leaving 9 bases of the junction unmatched. CDR3 bases: TGCAGTGCGAAGGGACTAGCGGGAGATCTTCCCTACGAGCAGTACTTC. As protein: CSAKGLAGDLPYEQYF.

The sample holds many counts of this clonotype. The chain combines TRBV20-1 with TRBJ2-7; D uncertain. CDR1 is DFQATT and CDR2 is SNEGSKA in the germline V gene (reference sequence). The V end was cut by 4 bases, the J end by 2 bases, with 12 bases between. CDR3 size: 13 residues. The CDR3 protein is CSAKVSEAYEQYF. The CDR3 nucleotides read TGCAGTGCTAAGGTGTCGGAAGCCTACGAGCAGTACTTC.